The present entry profiles one TCR beta chain with its context. Its cognate antigen is unknown. Trimming took 5 bases from V and 5 from J, leaving 19 bases between them. The CDR3 covers 15 residues. Study results and limitations: The larger cohort examined one V-J beta rearrangement, not whole repertoires.

After constant-region reverse-primer amplification, full-length variable regions underwent semi-nested PCR with Nested Universal Primer A. One entry per CDR3 protein, called by TCRdb with MiXCR from the 5' RACE reads. This table has over 55,000 distinct CDR3 sequences, 25% to 35% appearing once. Sequencing was carried out using tumor-infiltrating naive CD4+ T cells sorted from the breast tumor. Subset noted: naive CD4+ T cells, CD4+CD45RA+CD25-. The source of this sequence is a female donor with breast cancer. The V and J genes are TRBV12-3 or TRBV12-4 and TRBJ2-7, with D tentatively TRBD1 (6 bases). The CDR3 region has the DNA TGTGCCAGCAGTCCTCCCACAGGGTTTGCCCACGAGCAGTACTTC. Translation gives CASSPPTGFAHEQYF.